Listed below are T cell receptor beta chains from one sample, sequenced in a study of T cells in Graves' hyperthyroidism and ophthalmopathy. TCRdb independently ran MiXCR on the multiplex PCR reads; one entry per CDR3 protein. Of about 290,000 distinct CDR3 sequences in the sample, roughly an eighth were seen once. Material for sequencing was blood. Receptor source: a woman aged 40 to 55 with Graves' hyperthyroidism. Both conserved end residues are part of each CDR3. The order of the fields is J gene, V gene, CDR3 protein.

j_gene: TRBJ1-1
v_gene: TRBV5-1
CDR3aa: CASSLRLDGSTEAFF

j_gene: TRBJ2-3
v_gene: TRBV28
CDR3aa: CASVASGIRSDTQYF

j_gene: TRBJ2-7
v_gene: TRBV6-1
CDR3aa: CASRDSTYEQYF

j_gene: TRBJ2-5
v_gene: TRBV12-3/TRBV12-4
CDR3aa: CASSPSGSWTETQYF

j_gene: TRBJ2-1
v_gene: TRBV19
CDR3aa: CASSIRTGYYNEQFF

j_gene: TRBJ2-7
v_gene: TRBV20-1
CDR3aa: CSVRGDRDYEQYF

j_gene: TRBJ2-7
v_gene: TRBV24-1
CDR3aa: CATSETGSSPLEQYF

j_gene: TRBJ2-5
v_gene: TRBV29-1
CDR3aa: CSASTGSETQYF

j_gene: TRBJ2-2
v_gene: TRBV10-3
CDR3aa: CAISESRQNTGELFF

j_gene: TRBJ2-7
v_gene: TRBV29-1
CDR3aa: CSVTGGQGLLVEQYF

j_gene: TRBJ2-5
v_gene: TRBV2
CDR3aa: CASSEARGETQYF

j_gene: TRBJ2-1
v_gene: TRBV20-1
CDR3aa: CSARDPLSGSGSERFF

j_gene: TRBJ2-1
v_gene: TRBV7-3
CDR3aa: CASSPHSSGNEQFF

j_gene: TRBJ1-5
v_gene: TRBV5-8
CDR3aa: CASSPRWTGEQPQHF

j_gene: TRBJ1-2
v_gene: TRBV28
CDR3aa: CASMQGLLGYTF

j_gene: TRBJ2-1
v_gene: TRBV19
CDR3aa: CASSIPIAGGHDNEQFF

j_gene: TRBJ2-7
v_gene: TRBV24-1
CDR3aa: CATSDPGQGVEEQYF

j_gene: TRBJ1-2
v_gene: TRBV7-9
CDR3aa: CASRDDRVSYGYTF

j_gene: TRBJ2-3
v_gene: TRBV7-2
CDR3aa: CASSPPARVNTDTQYF

j_gene: TRBJ1-1
v_gene: TRBV19
CDR3aa: CASDLRGEAFF

j_gene: TRBJ2-3
v_gene: TRBV13
CDR3aa: CASSGERVSTGDTQYF

j_gene: TRBJ1-2
v_gene: TRBV2
CDR3aa: CASIFESRSGYTF

j_gene: TRBJ1-1
v_gene: TRBV29-1
CDR3aa: CSAHRGYTEAFF

j_gene: TRBJ1-1
v_gene: TRBV5-8
CDR3aa: CASSPPTGRVEAFF

j_gene: TRBJ2-5
v_gene: TRBV12-3/TRBV12-4
CDR3aa: CASSYSGTKATQYF

j_gene: TRBJ2-2
v_gene: TRBV11-2
CDR3aa: CASTGVLNTGELFF

j_gene: TRBJ1-4
v_gene: TRBV3-1
CDR3aa: CASSQDWGSTNEKLFF

j_gene: TRBJ2-3
v_gene: TRBV7-9
CDR3aa: CASSSHRGRADTQYF

j_gene: TRBJ1-1
v_gene: TRBV2
CDR3aa: CASSETRSGQGGTTEAFF

j_gene: TRBJ1-5
v_gene: TRBV28
CDR3aa: CASSFLSQPQHF

j_gene: TRBJ2-1
v_gene: TRBV7-9
CDR3aa: CASSLASGTRGNEQFF

j_gene: TRBJ1-1
v_gene: TRBV11-2
CDR3aa: CASSFKTGHTEAFF

j_gene: TRBJ2-1
v_gene: TRBV20-1
CDR3aa: CSARGLAGMENEQFF

j_gene: TRBJ1-1
v_gene: TRBV6-1
CDR3aa: CASLGTVNTEAFF

j_gene: TRBJ1-5
v_gene: TRBV10-3
CDR3aa: CAISESQGNQPQHF

j_gene: TRBJ2-1
v_gene: TRBV3-1
CDR3aa: CASSQNSYNEQFF

j_gene: TRBJ2-6
v_gene: TRBV28
CDR3aa: CASTLGWGSGANVLTF

j_gene: TRBJ2-5
v_gene: TRBV18
CDR3aa: CASSPELKETQYF

j_gene: TRBJ2-6
v_gene: TRBV12-3/TRBV12-4
CDR3aa: CASSFPQGAGANVLTF

j_gene: TRBJ2-7
v_gene: TRBV7-8
CDR3aa: CASNPGRRGYEQYF

j_gene: TRBJ2-4
v_gene: TRBV5-6
CDR3aa: CASSLGAFPQNIQYF

j_gene: TRBJ1-6
v_gene: TRBV6-6
CDR3aa: CASSYSTSPGSPLHF

j_gene: TRBJ2-7
v_gene: TRBV6-1
CDR3aa: CASRSPRSYEQYF

j_gene: TRBJ2-5
v_gene: TRBV7-9
CDR3aa: CASRSDRFQETQYF

j_gene: TRBJ2-1
v_gene: TRBV9
CDR3aa: CASSVAVSSYNEQFF

j_gene: TRBJ2-4
v_gene: TRBV20-1
CDR3aa: CSASVAGDIQYF

j_gene: TRBJ2-7
v_gene: TRBV20-1
CDR3aa: CSARGTTSGRPRGPEQYF

j_gene: TRBJ2-2
v_gene: TRBV7-8
CDR3aa: CASSPDRLTGELFF

j_gene: TRBJ1-1
v_gene: TRBV7-9
CDR3aa: CASTGASLMNTEAFF

j_gene: TRBJ1-4
v_gene: TRBV3-1
CDR3aa: CASSQEYSATNEKLFF